A single sample gave rise to the 28 T cell receptor beta chains below, sequenced in a study of prognosis after radiotherapy for stage I lung cancer. Two rounds of multiplex PCR amplified TCR beta CDR3 from genomic DNA. First-round PCR used primers specific to each TRBV and TRBJ gene. TCRdb itself ran the multiplex PCR reads through MiXCR, one entry per CDR3 protein. The table lists around 30,000 distinct CDR3 sequences, 32% of them singletons. The source was PBMCs, collected before or after stereotactic body radiation therapy (not recorded which). Every receptor here comes from a donor over 45 with non-small cell lung cancer.

On this clonotype: A much larger clonotype is one base distant, so this may be a read error. This chain links TRBV9 with TRBJ1-4; TRBD1 aligns across 11 bases. V lost 0 bases to trimming and J lost 6 bases; unmatched junction nucleotides: 7. CDR3 length equals 17 residues. The V gene's germline CDR1 is SGDLS and CDR2 YYNGEE. The CDR3 coding sequence is TGTGCCAGCAGCGTAGGGTCAGTGGGACAGGGGGATGAAAAACTGTTTTTT. Residues: CASSVGSVGQGDEKLFF.

The chain couples TRBV24-1 to TRBJ2-7; 9 bases match TRBD2. Germline lookup yields CDR1 KGHDR and CDR2 SFDVKD. The ends lost 2 bases at V and 4 bases at J; junction bases unmatched: 5. This CDR3 has 15 amino acids. The CDR3 here is CATSDSRTSVYEQYF. The CDR3 DNA reads TGTGCCACCAGTGATTCCAGGACTAGCGTGTACGAGCAGTACTTC.

This clonotype was found many times. The CDR3 nucleotides read TGTGCCTGGAGTGTACTAGGGGACAGGGGTCGAAACACCATATATTTT. As protein: CAWSVLGDRGRNTIYF. The chain recombines TRBV30 with TRBJ1-3, with 10 nucleotides matching TRBD1. Per germline, CDR1 GTSNPN and CDR2 SVGIG (reference sequence). The ends lost 0 bases at V and 5 bases at J; junction bases unmatched: 7. This CDR3 is built from 16 residues.

On this clonotype itself: It differs at one base from a far larger clone, so likely a read error. This rearrangement joins TRBV6-9 to TRBJ2-3; 10 bases are shared with TRBD2. The germline CDR1 and CDR2 sequences are MNHGY and SVAAGI. Trimming cost V 6 bases and J 4 bases; bases outside gene matches: 7. The CDR3 is 15 residues long. The CDR3 coding sequence is TGTGCCAGCAGATCTACTAGCGGGGTGGCAGATACGCAGTATTTT. Translation gives CASRSTSGVADTQYF.

This clonotype occurred many times. J is TRBJ1-1 and V is TRBV12-3 or TRBV12-4; TRBD1 aligns across 10 bases. The J segment lost 4 bases and the V segment lost 5 bases, leaving 4 bases of the junction unmatched. The CDR3 is made up of 14 amino acids. The CDR3 sequence: CASSRQGAPTEAFF. CDR3 in DNA: TGTGCCAGCAGTCGACAGGGGGCGCCCACTGAAGCTTTCTTT.

This clonotype was found many times. The chain combines TRBV9 with TRBJ1-3; possible D gene TRBD1, 6 bases. The germline V and J ends were trimmed by 3 bases and 3 bases, with 16 bases remaining between them. Germline CDR1 and CDR2: SGDLS and YYNGEE. The CDR3 is 16 residues long. CDR3 region: CASSAGDTDLGNTIYF. In nucleotides, the CDR3 is TGTGCCAGCAGCGCCGGGGACACTGACCTTGGAAACACCATATATTTT.

Concerning this clonotype: A far more abundant clone sits one base away, making this likely a read error. The chain joins TRBV7-9 to TRBJ2-5; D is perhaps TRBD1 or TRBD2 (6 bases each). Gene TRBJ2-1 matches the end of the DNA better, so the J call may be wrong. The CDR3 contains 14 residues. Germline V CDR1 and CDR2: SEHNR, FQNEAQ (reference sequence). The CDR3 loop reads CASSLAQGTCEQFF. The CDR3 DNA is TGTGCCAGCAGCTTAGCGCAGGGGACTTGCGAGCAGTTCTTC.

A note on this clonotype: This may be a read error, as it is one base from a much larger clone. V gene TRBV7-9 combines with J gene TRBJ2-3; TRBD2 aligns across 8 bases. Germline CDR1 is SEHNR and CDR2 is FQNEAQ (reference sequence). CDR3 length: 14 amino acids. CDR3 DNA sequence: TGTGCCAGCCTCAAAGCGGGGGCCACAGGTACGCAGTATTTT. This encodes CASLKAGATGTQYF.

This clonotype was seen at least ten times. The CDR3 DNA follows: TGTGCCAGCATTCAACAGGGTCTTCTTGGCTACACCTTC. Its translation: CASIQQGLLGYTF. J is TRBJ1-2 and V is TRBV28; TRBD1 is a possible D gene (6 bases). Germline V gene lookup returns CDR1 MDHEN and CDR2 SYDVKM. The ends were cut back, 7 bases at V and 7 bases at J, with 16 bases in the middle. The length of the CDR3 is 13 residues.

The gene calls are TRBV6-4 and TRBJ2-6; D gene ambiguous. The V and J ends lost 6 bases and 5 bases respectively, with 20 bases between them. This CDR3 is built from 17 residues. CDR1 and CDR2 from the germline V gene are MRHNA and SNTAGT. The CDR3 nucleotides are TGTGCCAGCAGCCCCTTTAACCATGACATTCGGGCCAACGTCCTGACTTTC. Translating it yields CASSPFNHDIRANVLTF.

In this sample, this clonotype turned up many times. The chain combines TRBV5-1 with TRBJ2-5, with D maybe TRBD1 (6 bases). V was shortened by 7 bases and J by 5 bases, with 15 bases between the two germline ends. CDR3 size: 13 residues. Germline V gene data show CDR1 as SGHRS and CDR2 as YFSETQ. CDR3: CASGIQGTETQYF. The CDR3 DNA reads TGCGCCAGCGGAATACAGGGAACGGAGACCCAGTACTTC.

This clonotype was seen more than once but under ten times. Just one base apart from a much larger clone, this may be a read error. The rearrangement uses TRBV6-2 or TRBV6-3 and TRBJ2-3; 7 bases line up with TRBD1. The junction had 13 bases not matched to a gene; V was cut back by 7 bases and J by 3 bases. Germline CDR1 MNHEY, CDR2 SVGEGT. CDR3 length: 16 residues. For the CDR3, the DNA is TGTGCCAGCACCCCCTGGGGGCAGGGGGAGACAGATACGCAGTATTTT. Encoded protein: CASTPWGQGETDTQYF.

Details on this clonotype: This clone may be a read error of a much larger clone one base away. The rearrangement uses TRBV29-1 and TRBJ2-5; D tentatively fits TRBD1 or TRBD2 (6 bases each). The CDR3 contains 15 residues. Per germline, CDR1 SQVTM and CDR2 ANQGSEA. CDR3 loop: CSVEGVGGPGETKYF. The CDR3 coding sequence is TGCAGCGTTGAAGGGGTCGGGGGCCCAGGAGAGACCAAGTACTTC.

This clonotype was seen many times. The genes are TRBV7-9 and TRBJ2-1; 16 bases are shared with TRBD2. Unmatched junction bases numbered 13, after V lost 5 bases and J lost 9 bases. The CDR3 extends over 18 amino acids. Germline V gives CDR1 SEHNR, CDR2 FQNEAQ (reference sequence). The CDR3 nucleotides are TGTGCCAGCAGCCCCTCTGGAGGGACTAGCGGGGGGGCGAGTGAGCAGTTCTTC. It specifies CASSPSGGTSGGASEQFF.

The sample holds many counts of this clonotype. A much more abundant neighbour one base away suggests this may be a read error. J is TRBJ1-3 and V is TRBV7-2; the D gene is possibly TRBD1 (5 bases). CDR1 is SGHTA and CDR2 is FQGNSA in the germline V gene. The CDR3 extends over 16 amino acids. V shed 1 base and J shed 2 bases, with 12 bases lying between them. CDR3 bases: TGTGCCAGCAGCTTAGTACAGGCCCGGGCTGGAAACACCATATATTTT. Protein sequence: CASSLVQARAGNTIYF.

This clonotype was observed at least ten times. This may be a read error: a much more frequent sequence differs by one nucleotide. The chain employs TRBV7-2 and TRBJ1-2, with D possibly being TRBD1 (6 bases). Germline CDR1 SGHTA, CDR2 FQGNSA. CDR3 length: 14 amino acids. The CDR3 loop reads CASSFTTGDYGHTF. In DNA form, the CDR3 reads TGTGCCAGCAGCTTTACGACAGGAGATTATGGCCACACCTTC. The whole variable domain, remainder taken from reference TRBV7-2 and TRBJ1-2, is GAGVSQSPSNKVTEKGKDVELRCDPISGHTALYWYRQSLGQGLEFLIYFQGNSAPDKSGLPSDRFSAERTGGSVSTLTIQRTQQEDSAVYLCASSFTTGDYGHTFGSGTRLTVV.

The chain links TRBV2 to TRBJ2-7, with 9 bases matching TRBD1. The germline CDR1 and CDR2 sequences are SNHLY and FYNNEI. Trimming took 7 bases from V and 4 from J; bases not matched to a gene: 8. The CDR3 contains 14 residues. In DNA form, the CDR3 reads TGTGCCAGCATTTCCCGGACAGGGGATTACGAGCAGTACTTC. This gives the protein CASISRTGDYEQYF.

J is TRBJ2-2 and V is TRBV9, with a possible D match to TRBD2 (7 bases). Germline assignment: CDR1 SGDLS and CDR2 YYNGEE. V lost 3 bases to trimming and J lost 4 bases, with 13 bases between them. There are 15 residues in the CDR3. The CDR3 region has the DNA TGTGCCAGCAGCGCTGGGGGGGCGAGCACCGGGGAGCTGTTTTTT. Its protein is CASSAGGASTGELFF.

The chain carries TRBV30 and TRBJ1-1; TRBD1 might be the D (5 bases). CDR1 GTSNPN and CDR2 SVGIG come from the germline V gene (reference sequence). Trimming shortened V by 1 base and J by 3 bases, and 6 bases separated the two germline ends. The CDR3 is 12 residues long. The CDR3 spells CAWSGGDTEAFF. In DNA form, the CDR3 reads TGTGCCTGGAGTGGAGGGGACACTGAAGCTTTCTTT.

CDR3 coding DNA: TGTGCCAGCAGAGGGACAGGGACAAAGCATTTT. This encodes CASRGTGTKHF. The chain carries TRBV6-2 or TRBV6-3 and TRBJ1-5; 9 bases line up with TRBD1. CDR3 size: 11 residues. The germline V gene has CDR1 MNHEY and CDR2 SVGEGT. J was trimmed by 14 bases and V by 6 bases; bases with no gene match: 5.

Details on this clonotype: A read error likely explains this, since a far larger clone differs by one base. The chain couples TRBV3-1 to TRBJ1-2; 7 nucleotides align to TRBD1. Germline-derived CDR1 and CDR2 are LGHDT and YNNKEL (reference sequence). This CDR3 is 14 amino acids long. After removal of 6 bases from V and 4 bases from J, the junction contained 8 bases not matched to a gene. The CDR3 DNA follows: TGTGCCAGCAGTTCCAGCAGGGGGACCTATGGCTACACCTTC. It specifies CASSSSRGTYGYTF.

This clonotype showed up many times. The rearrangement links TRBV30 to TRBJ1-6; no clear D. The CDR3 is 13 amino acids. Germline values: CDR1 GTSNPN, CDR2 SVGIG (reference sequence). V gave up 0 bases and J gave up 10 bases, with 10 bases separating them. CDR3 loop: CAWSVLMGSPLHF. CDR3 in DNA: TGTGCCTGGAGTGTACTAATGGGATCACCCCTCCACTTT.

This clonotype was counted many times. The chain carries TRBV2 and TRBJ2-3; weak D call: TRBD1 (6 bases). Germline CDR1 is SNHLY and CDR2 is FYNNEI. The CDR3 totals 15 residues. V was pared by 1 base and J by 3 bases, with 11 bases between. CDR3 sequence: CASSEGGPGTDTQYF. The CDR3 DNA reads TGTGCCAGCAGTGAAGGGGGGCCTGGGACAGATACGCAGTATTTT.

The V call is TRBV5-1, the J call TRBJ2-3; TRBD1 matches at 7 bases. CDR3 length equals 15 residues. The V and J ends lost 3 bases and 1 base, in that order; junction bases with no gene match: 5. Germline V gene lookup returns CDR1 SGHRS and CDR2 YFSETQ. DNA for the CDR3: TGCGCCAGCAGCTATGGGACAGCTCGCACAGATACGCAGTATTTT. Protein sequence: CASSYGTARTDTQYF.

This clonotype was seen only a few times. The chain uses TRBV13 and TRBJ2-7; D uncertain. The CDR3 consists of 15 residues. V was trimmed by 5 bases and J by 1 base, leaving 15 bases between them. Germline V gives CDR1 PRHDT, CDR2 FYEKMQ (reference sequence). The chain's CDR3 is CASSAPNVPSYEQYF. The CDR3 DNA reads as TGTGCCAGCAGCGCCCCTAATGTACCTTCCTACGAGCAGTACTTC.

This clonotype came up once. This is likely an artifact of a read error, given a far larger clone one base away. The rearrangement joins TRBV7-9 to TRBJ2-3; the match to TRBD2 covers 10 bases. This CDR3 has 14 residues. J gave up 10 bases and V 1 base, and 5 bases lay outside the gene matches. CDR1 is SEHNR, CDR2 FQNEAQ, per germline (reference sequence). CDR3: CASSLVSGGSPQYF. The DNA of the CDR3 is TGTGCCAGCAGCTTAGTTAGCGGGGGGTCCCCGCAGTATTTT.

This clonotype was seen at least ten times. This chain connects TRBV7-9 to TRBJ1-2; TRBD1 might be the D (5 bases). With 1 base removed from V and 6 bases from J, the gap between germline ends came to 12 bases. CDR1 is SEHNR and CDR2 is FQNEAQ in the germline V gene (reference sequence). This CDR3 comprises 14 residues. The CDR3 is CASSLGREWNGYTF. In DNA form, the CDR3 reads TGTGCCAGCAGCTTAGGCAGGGAATGGAATGGCTACACCTTC.

This chain joins TRBV20-1 and TRBJ1-2; unclear D gene. The CDR3 covers 13 residues. Germline-derived CDR1 and CDR2 are DFQATT and SNEGSKA (reference sequence). The V and J ends lost 3 bases and 7 bases respectively, with 15 bases between them. CDR3 loop: CSASRYSGPGYTF. The CDR3 region has the DNA TGCAGTGCTAGCCGTTACAGCGGGCCTGGCTACACCTTC.